One T cell receptor beta chain is described in this entry. The antigen is unknown. With the ViraFEST assay, the study expanded antigen-specific CD4+ T cells using viral peptide pools, then sequenced them. A 10-day culture period preceded the isolation of CD4+ T cells. This person caught SARS-CoV-2 sometime from March to December 2020, and PCR testing confirmed the infection. Vaccine administered to participants consisted of two doses of either BNT162b2 or mRNA-1273. They grew over 1.5 million PBMC in each well, adding 9.5 to 10 IU/ml IL-2 and about 10 ug/ml peptides. The data stem from a study of vaccination effects on CD4 cells after COVID-19. On the study more broadly: The post-vaccine samples were taken, at the median, 72 days after the second dose.

Profiled with immunoSEQ multiplex PCR; TCRdb holds only in-frame clones, not every one. The sample yields about 14,000 clones, nearly 80% seen once. The study's findings and limits: Most post-vaccine spike-reactive clones in convalescents were new, not infection-derived. The study had few convalescent patients and no early post-infection timepoints.

Per germline, CDR1 SGHNT and CDR2 YENEEA. V gave up 1 base and J gave up 5 bases; unmatched junction bases: 0. The CDR3 has 15 amino acids. The source is a human donor who had a prior SARS-CoV-2 infection. V gene TRBV11-3 combines with J gene TRBJ2-5, with 14 bases identical to TRBD2. This specimen consisted of CD4+ T cells from PBMCs cultured with HCoV-NL63 spike peptides, obtained after COVID-19 vaccination. CDR3 region: CASSLGLAGGETQYF. The CDR3 DNA follows: TGTGCCAGCAGCTTAGGACTAGCGGGAGGGGAGACCCAGTACTTC. Variable domain in full (rest from reference TRBV11-3 and TRBJ2-5): EAGVVQSPRYKIIEKKQPVAFWCNPISGHNTLYWYLQNLGQGPELLIRYENEEAVDDSQLPKDRFSAERLKGVDSTLKIQPAELGDSAVYLCASSLGLAGGETQYFGPGTRLLVL.